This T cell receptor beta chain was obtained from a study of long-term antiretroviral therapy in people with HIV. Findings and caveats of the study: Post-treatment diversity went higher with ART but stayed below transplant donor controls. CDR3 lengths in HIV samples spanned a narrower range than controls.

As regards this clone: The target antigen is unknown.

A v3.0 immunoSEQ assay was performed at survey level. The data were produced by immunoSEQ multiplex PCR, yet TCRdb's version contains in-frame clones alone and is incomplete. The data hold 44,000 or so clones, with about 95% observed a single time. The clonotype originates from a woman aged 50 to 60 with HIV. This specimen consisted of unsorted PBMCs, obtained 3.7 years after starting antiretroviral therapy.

The CDR3, as DNA: TGTGCCAGCAGCTCGGACGGCTACGAGCAGTACTTC. It translates to CASSSDGYEQYF. J is TRBJ2-7 and V is TRBV7-2; D uncertain. Trimming pared 4 bases from V and 3 bases from J, leaving 7 bases between. Per the germline V gene, CDR1 is SGHTA and CDR2 is FQGNSA. This CDR3 comprises 12 residues.